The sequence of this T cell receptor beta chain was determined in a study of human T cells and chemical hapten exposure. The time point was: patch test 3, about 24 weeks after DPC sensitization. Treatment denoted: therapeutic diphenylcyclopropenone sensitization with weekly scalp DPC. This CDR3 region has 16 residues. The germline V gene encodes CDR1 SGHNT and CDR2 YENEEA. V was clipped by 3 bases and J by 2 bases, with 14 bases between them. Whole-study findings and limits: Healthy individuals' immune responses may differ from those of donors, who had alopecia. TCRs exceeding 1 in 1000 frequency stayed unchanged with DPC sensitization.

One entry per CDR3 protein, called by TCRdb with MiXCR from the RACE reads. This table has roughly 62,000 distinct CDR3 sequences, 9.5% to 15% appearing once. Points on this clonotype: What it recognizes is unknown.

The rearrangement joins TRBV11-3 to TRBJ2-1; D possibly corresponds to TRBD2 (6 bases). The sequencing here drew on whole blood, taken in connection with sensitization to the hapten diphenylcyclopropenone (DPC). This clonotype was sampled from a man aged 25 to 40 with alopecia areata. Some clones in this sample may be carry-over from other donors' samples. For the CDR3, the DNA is TGTGCCAGCAGCTTCTCAGGGAGGAGACCCTACAATGAGCAGTTCTTC. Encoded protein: CASSFSGRRPYNEQFF.